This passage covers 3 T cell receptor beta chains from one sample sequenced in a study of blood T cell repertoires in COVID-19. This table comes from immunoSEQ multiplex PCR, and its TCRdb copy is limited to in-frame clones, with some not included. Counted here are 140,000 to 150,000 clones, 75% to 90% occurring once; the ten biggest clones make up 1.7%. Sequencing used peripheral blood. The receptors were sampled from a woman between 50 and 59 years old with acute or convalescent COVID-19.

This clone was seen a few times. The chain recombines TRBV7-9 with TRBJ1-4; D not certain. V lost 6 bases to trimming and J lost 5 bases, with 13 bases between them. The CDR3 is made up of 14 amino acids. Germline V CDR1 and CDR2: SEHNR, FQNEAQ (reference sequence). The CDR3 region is CASRALGANEKLFF. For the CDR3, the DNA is TGTGCCAGCAGGGCTCTTGGAGCAAATGAAAAACTGTTTTTT.

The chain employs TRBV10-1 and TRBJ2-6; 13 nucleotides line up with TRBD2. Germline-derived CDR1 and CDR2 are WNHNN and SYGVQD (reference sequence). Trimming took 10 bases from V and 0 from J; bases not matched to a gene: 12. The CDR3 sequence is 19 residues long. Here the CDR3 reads CATTSGRAFNPSGANVLTF. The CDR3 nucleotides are TGCGCCACCACTAGCGGGAGGGCTTTTAACCCCTCTGGGGCCAACGTCCTGACTTTC.

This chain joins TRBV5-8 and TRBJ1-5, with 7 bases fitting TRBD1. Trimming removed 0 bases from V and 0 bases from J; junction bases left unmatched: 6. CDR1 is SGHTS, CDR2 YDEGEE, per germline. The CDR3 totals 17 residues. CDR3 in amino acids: CASSLDPGGSSNQPQHF. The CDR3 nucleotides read TGTGCCAGCAGCTTGGATCCAGGGGGAAGTAGCAATCAGCCCCAGCATTTT.